The 11 T cell receptor beta chains given below trace back to one sample, sequenced in a study of Graves' ophthalmopathy and Graves' hyperthyroidism. CDR3 regions of TCR beta were amplified from RNA transcripts. An initial RT-PCR round employing HTBI primers preceded a second-round multiplex PCR. Using its own MiXCR run on the multiplex PCR reads, TCRdb lists one record per CDR3 protein. The sample has hundreds of thousands of distinct CDR3 sequences, 13% to 15% seen once. Sample: blood. The receptors here all came from a woman aged 25-40 years with Graves' ophthalmopathy.

This clonotype was counted a single time. This sequence joins TRBV6-1 and TRBJ2-7; D is possibly TRBD2 (7 bases). Per germline, CDR1 MNHNS and CDR2 SASEGT. Trimming stripped 0 bases from V and 2 bases from J, with 14 bases between. The CDR3 extends over 16 amino acids. The CDR3 loop reads CASSEAAGAGPYEQYF. Written as DNA, the CDR3 is TGTGCCAGCAGTGAAGCCGCGGGGGCAGGGCCCTACGAGCAGTACTTC.

This clonotype was recorded many times. The chain recombines TRBV11-2 with TRBJ1-1, with D hard to call. Germline V CDR1 and CDR2: SGHAT, FQNNGV. V was clipped by 3 bases and J by 2 bases, with 4 bases between them. This CDR3 is 12 amino acids long. In DNA, the CDR3 is TGTGCCAGCAGCTTTCGAAACACTGAAGCTTTCTTT. It specifies CASSFRNTEAFF.

This clonotype was detected ten times or more. The chain has TRBV12-3 or TRBV12-4 and TRBJ2-7; 9 bases agree with TRBD2. V was clipped by 7 bases and J by 3 bases; unmatched bases: 10. The CDR3 spans 15 residues. CDR3 loop: CASTLRGGRGYEQYF. The CDR3 coding sequence is TGTGCCAGCACTCTTCGGGGCGGGAGGGGCTACGAGCAGTACTTC.

The gene calls are TRBV27 and TRBJ1-1; 8 bases align to TRBD1. From germline, CDR1 is MNHEY and CDR2 SMNVEV (reference sequence). The CDR3 totals 13 residues. The trim removed 5 bases at V and 4 bases at J, leaving 3 bases unmatched. In DNA form, the CDR3 reads TGTGCCAGCAGTAGACAGGGGCCCACTGAAGCTTTCTTT. Amino acids: CASSRQGPTEAFF.

This clonotype was picked up many times. The CDR3 protein is CASSLASQRPEQYF. CDR3 sequence (DNA): TGTGCCAGCAGTTTAGCATCACAGAGACCCGAGCAGTACTTC. This chain links TRBV12-3 or TRBV12-4 with TRBJ2-7; D remains ambiguous. This CDR3 region has 14 residues. With 0 bases removed from V and 6 bases from J, the gap between germline ends came to 12 bases.

This clonotype appeared many times. V and J are TRBV7-9 and TRBJ1-1; D is perhaps TRBD1 (5 bases). The germline V gene has CDR1 SEHNR and CDR2 FQNEAQ (reference sequence). CDR3 length: 12 residues. The V end was cut by 7 bases, the J end by 4 bases, with 10 bases between. CDR3 protein: CASTPGGTEAFF. The CDR3 DNA follows: TGTGCCAGCACGCCGGGGGGCACTGAAGCTTTCTTT.

The sample holds many counts of this clonotype. The chain has TRBV28 and TRBJ2-7, with TRBD1 matching 9 bases. This CDR3 has 13 amino acids. Germline lookup yields CDR1 MDHEN and CDR2 SYDVKM. After removal of 5 bases from V and 5 bases from J, the junction contained 4 bases not matched to a gene. The CDR3 is CASSRDRVHEQYF. The CDR3 coding sequence is TGTGCCAGCAGTCGGGACAGGGTCCACGAGCAGTACTTC.

J is TRBJ2-2 and V is TRBV7-3, with 10 bases matching TRBD1. Germline CDR1 SGHTA, CDR2 FQGTGA. There are 15 residues in the CDR3. V was clipped by 5 bases and J by 3 bases; unmatched bases: 3. In nucleotides, the CDR3 is TGTGCCAGCAGCACTGGACAGGGGGACACCGGGGAGCTGTTTTTT. It codes for CASSTGQGDTGELFF.

This clonotype has only a few counts. The chain uses TRBV19 and TRBJ1-1, with TRBD1 matching over 10 bases. The CDR3 sequence is 12 residues long. Germline V gives CDR1 LNHDA, CDR2 SQIVND (reference sequence). Trimming cost V 5 bases and J 11 bases; bases outside gene matches: 5. The CDR3: CASSLTGGFAFF. DNA of the CDR3: TGTGCCAGTAGTTTGACAGGGGGCTTCGCTTTCTTT.

This clonotype has ten or more counts. The V gene is TRBV2, the J gene TRBJ1-1; no definite D call. Deletions cut 4 bases from V and 5 bases from J, with 14 bases between. The CDR3 is 14 residues long. CDR1 SNHLY and CDR2 FYNNEI come from the germline V gene. CDR3 sequence reads: CASSVGGEGTEAFF. CDR3 bases: TGTGCCAGCAGTGTTGGCGGGGAAGGTACTGAAGCTTTCTTT.

In this sample, this clonotype turned up many times. The chain uses TRBV9 and TRBJ2-7, with 8 bases matching TRBD2. Losses at the gene ends were 0 bases for V and 3 bases for J; bases not matched to a gene: 2. The CDR3 sequence is 14 residues long. Germline values: CDR1 SGDLS, CDR2 YYNGEE. The CDR3 sequence: CASSVGRGGYEQYF. The CDR3 nucleotides are TGTGCCAGCAGCGTAGGTCGGGGGGGCTACGAGCAGTACTTC.